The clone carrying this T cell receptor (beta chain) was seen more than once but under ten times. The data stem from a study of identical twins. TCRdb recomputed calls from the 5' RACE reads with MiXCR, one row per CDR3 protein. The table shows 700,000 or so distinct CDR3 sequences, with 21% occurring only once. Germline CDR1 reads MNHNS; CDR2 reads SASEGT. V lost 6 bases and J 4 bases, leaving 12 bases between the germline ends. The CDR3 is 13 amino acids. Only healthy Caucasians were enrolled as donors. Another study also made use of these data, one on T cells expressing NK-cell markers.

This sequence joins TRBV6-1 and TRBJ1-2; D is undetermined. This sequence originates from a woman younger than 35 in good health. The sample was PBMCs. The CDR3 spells CASSLTWAYGYTF. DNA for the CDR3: TGTGCCAGCAGCCTTACCTGGGCCTATGGCTACACCTTC.